This record looks at one TCR beta chain sequence and its context. The antigen it recognizes is unknown. No much larger clonotype is one base removed from it; base qualities were not supplied. The immunoSEQ Assay, a bias-controlled multiplex PCR, was used to amplify TCRbeta CDR3 regions from genomic DNA. The study's own analysis went as follows. The number of nucleated cells in each sample was estimated by amplification of reference gene primers within the assay. To quantify the absolute abundance of each unique TCRbeta CDR3 rearrangement, sequence reads were collapsed and filtered. Productive Simpson clonality was computed per sample as the square root of Simpson's diversity index over productive rearrangements. TCRdb carries this immuneACCESS record with in-frame sequences only. Its versions omit some clonotypes, under half of them owing to an unresolved V gene in the studies checked, with the rest unexplained. The V and J calls and the clone size are those of that table, but D and trimming were determined from the DNA. Recorded for this sample are 30,000 to 35,000 clones; around 80% of them occurred a single time. Clones ranked in the top ten supply under 35% of the sample.

Each collaborating institution followed its own protocols to collect whole blood in K2EDTA tubes. Collaborator samples were shipped for TCRbeta analysis as frozen whole blood, isolated PBMCs, or DNA extracted from either sample type. From V the trimming removes 6 bases and from J it removes 4 bases, while the gene matches leave 7 bases of the junction unaccounted for. The CDR3 has 15 amino acids, counting the end cysteine and phenylalanine. The CDR3 DNA has 45 bases and is translated from base 1. Per the germline V gene, LGHNA is the CDR1 and YSLEER is the CDR2. This entry comes from a study of blood T cell repertoires in COVID-19 (dated by TCRdb to 2020 to 2021). Looking at the study overall: Collaborator samples came from the United States, Italy and Spain and covered acute and convalescent phases of COVID-19. The prospective study material was composed of cDNA or gDNA derived from T cells, B-cell-depleted T cells, or PBMCs. Deeply sampled blood TCRbeta repertoires from subjects exposed to, actively infected with, or recovered from COVID-19 were included in the dataset. The repertoires were made available in a free public database intended to serve as a resource for research on the immune response to SARS-CoV-2. Samples were obtained from the ongoing ImmuneRACE study (first 160 participants) and from 1,254 subjects provided by 6 global collaborators. Nearly every sample came with metadata listing a de-identified subject ID, COVID-19 status, age in years and sex. Where available, HLA class I and class II types were obtained from metadata supplied by the sample provider rather than from assay-based typing. What the research found in general, with its limitations: How much clinical and demographic metadata was included differed by source and by participant, and the metadata was provided uncurated.

The source material was peripheral blood. The sequence derives from an elderly man with acute or convalescent COVID-19. The sequence is built from TRBV4-3 and TRBJ1-3, with 9 middle bases fitting TRBD1. The CDR3 protein sequence reads: CASSPTGGQGNTIYF. The DNA is TGCGCCAGCAGTCCCACAGGGGGCCAAGGAAACACCATATATTTT.